The 16 T cell receptor beta chains in this list originate from one sample, sequenced in a study of T cell repertoires in cytomegalovirus infection. TCRdb independently ran MiXCR on the reads; one entry per CDR3 protein. The data contain over 150,000 distinct CDR3 sequences, 15% to 20% of them singletons. The sequencing input was CD8+ T cells from PBMCs. These receptors were collected from a human donor in good health (CMV status not recorded). Some clones in this sample may be carry-over from other donors' samples.

The chain joins TRBV6-1 to TRBJ2-7; TRBD1 matches at 9 bases. Germline V gene data show CDR1 as MNHNS and CDR2 as SASEGT. This CDR3 contains 18 residues. J was trimmed by 5 bases and V by 5 bases; bases with no gene match: 19. For the CDR3, the DNA is TGTGCCAGCAGTCAACGCGGGGACAGGGCAGCCGACATCCACGAGCAGTACTTC. This codes for CASSQRGDRAADIHEQYF.

This clonotype was recorded a few times. The chain recombines TRBV10-3 with TRBJ1-1; D uncertain. This CDR3 has 14 residues. Trimming took off 0 bases at V and 2 bases at J, with 7 bases between the two ends. Germline values: CDR1 ENHRY, CDR2 SYGVKD. CDR3 region: CAISESGINTEAFF. In nucleotides, the CDR3 is TGTGCCATCAGTGAGTCGGGGATCAACACTGAAGCTTTCTTT.

This sequence joins TRBV15 and TRBJ2-2; the D is unclear. Germline-derived CDR1 and CDR2 are LNHNV and YYDKDF (reference sequence). V lost 3 bases to trimming and J lost 3 bases, with 5 bases between them. The CDR3 is 13 residues long. CDR3 bases: TGTGCCACCAGCAGTTCTGACACCGGGGAGCTGTTTTTT. Translation: CATSSSDTGELFF.

J is TRBJ2-1 and V is TRBV30; tentative D call: TRBD2 (6 bases). CDR3 size: 14 residues. CDR1 is GTSNPN and CDR2 is SVGIG in the germline V gene (reference sequence). V was pared by 0 bases and J by 7 bases, with 13 bases between. The CDR3 coding sequence is TGTGCCTGGAGTGTAGGGATTGGGGGGAATGAGCAGTTCTTC. This sequence encodes CAWSVGIGGNEQFF.

This clonotype appeared a few times. This sequence joins TRBV2 and TRBJ2-2; D remains unclear. V gave up 4 bases and J gave up 4 bases, with 7 bases separating them. The germline CDR1 and CDR2 sequences are SNHLY and FYNNEI. This CDR3 is 13 amino acids long. Written as DNA, the CDR3 is TGTGCCAGCAGTGGATTTTCCACCGGGGAGCTGTTTTTT. Translating gives CASSGFSTGELFF.

This clonotype occurred a few times. This chain connects TRBV6-2 or TRBV6-3 to TRBJ2-7, with D unresolved. The CDR3 has 14 residues. The ends were cut back, 0 bases at V and 10 bases at J, with 16 bases in the middle. CDR1 is MNHEY and CDR2 is SVGEGT in the germline V gene. The CDR3 nucleotides read TGTGCCAGCAGTTACTCGGGCCGATTTATTCTCCAGTACTTC. This sequence encodes CASSYSGRFILQYF.

The rearrangement joins TRBV14 to TRBJ2-7, with no clear D. Germline V gene lookup returns CDR1 SGHDN and CDR2 FVKESK. The CDR3 totals 15 residues. V was trimmed by 0 bases and J by 2 bases, leaving 11 bases between them. The CDR3 is CASSQEASSTYEQYF. CDR3 nucleotides: TGTGCCAGCAGCCAAGAGGCTAGTTCCACCTACGAGCAGTACTTC.

This clonotype turned up a few times. The chain recombines TRBV27 with TRBJ1-1; D remains ambiguous. Germline V gene sequence: CDR1 MNHEY, CDR2 SMNVEV (reference sequence). V lost 4 bases and J 8 bases, leaving 17 bases between the germline ends. This CDR3 region has 14 residues. The CDR3 DNA reads TGTGCCAGCAGTTGGAGTCCCCCCGCGACGGAAGCTTTCTTT. Its translation: CASSWSPPATEAFF.

This clonotype was observed a few times. The chain joins TRBV27 to TRBJ2-2; 9 bases match TRBD1. Germline V gene lookup returns CDR1 MNHEY and CDR2 SMNVEV (reference sequence). The CDR3 is 16 amino acids. The trim removed 2 bases at V and 1 base at J, leaving 2 bases unmatched. CDR3 nucleotide sequence: TGTGCCAGCAGTTTAAGACAGGGGGTGAACACCGGGGAGCTGTTTTTT. Its translation is CASSLRQGVNTGELFF.

This clonotype was detected only a few times. This sequence joins TRBV7-9 and TRBJ2-5, with no clear D. Trimming removed 6 bases at V and 4 bases at J, with 9 bases between. The CDR3 consists of 12 residues. Germline V gene lookup returns CDR1 SEHNR and CDR2 FQNEAQ (reference sequence). The CDR3 DNA is TGTGCCAGCAGTTCATCCCGAGAGACCCAGTACTTC. It specifies CASSSSRETQYF. The full variable domain, rest sourced from reference TRBV7-9 and TRBJ2-5, is DTGVSQNPRHKITKRGQNVTFRCDPISEHNRLYWYRQTLGQGPEFLTYFQNEAQLEKSRLLSDRFSAERPKGSFSTLEIQRTEQGDSAMYLCASSSSRETQYFGPGTRLLVL.

The chain uses TRBV28 and TRBJ1-1; D is uncertain. V dropped 5 bases and J dropped 3 bases, with 10 bases sitting between them. The CDR3 runs 13 residues. CDR1 and CDR2 (germline): MDHEN, SYDVKM. The CDR3 nucleotides are TGTGCCAGCAGTGGGGTCGAGTACACTGAAGCTTTCTTT. This gives the protein CASSGVEYTEAFF. Complete variable domain (other parts from reference TRBV28 and TRBJ1-1): DVKVTQSSRYLVKRTGEKVFLECVQDMDHENMFWYRQDPGLGLRLIYFSYDVKMKEKGDIPEGYSVSREKKERFSLILESASTNQTSMYLCASSGVEYTEAFFGQGTRLTVV.

The gene calls are TRBV7-9 and TRBJ2-3, with TRBD1 matching 10 bases. The V gene's germline CDR1 is SEHNR and CDR2 FQNEAQ (reference sequence). CDR3 length equals 18 residues. J was trimmed by 3 bases and V by 0 bases; bases with no gene match: 9. CDR3 residues: CASSLAVGGDRGTDTQYF. The CDR3, as DNA: TGTGCCAGCAGCTTAGCAGTCGGTGGGGACAGGGGAACAGATACGCAGTATTTT.

This clonotype was detected a few times. The genes are TRBV28 and TRBJ1-2; D possibly corresponds to TRBD1 (5 bases). Germline values: CDR1 MDHEN, CDR2 SYDVKM. The CDR3 covers 15 residues. V was pared by 8 bases and J by 1 base, with 17 bases between. The CDR3 DNA follows: TGTGCCAGCGGTCAGTGGGGGAGGAGTAACTATGGCTACACCTTC. Translated: CASGQWGRSNYGYTF.

V and J are TRBV20-1 and TRBJ2-7; D gene unclear. The V and J ends lost 6 bases and 2 bases respectively, with 14 bases between them. Germline lookup yields CDR1 DFQATT and CDR2 SNEGSKA (reference sequence). This CDR3 has 13 amino acids. The DNA for the CDR3 is TGCAGTGCCGTAGCCGACCGGGCCTACGAGCAGTACTTC. Its translation is CSAVADRAYEQYF.

This clonotype was seen only a few times. J is TRBJ1-1 and V is TRBV10-2; D gene uncertain. V was cut by 1 base and J by 5 bases, with 14 bases left in between. This CDR3 is built from 15 residues. The germline gives CDR1 WSHSY, CDR2 SAAADI. The CDR3: CASSEFQVELTEAFF. The DNA for the CDR3 is TGCGCCAGCAGTGAGTTCCAGGTGGAATTGACTGAAGCTTTCTTT.

This rearrangement joins TRBV4-2 to TRBJ2-7, with TRBD2 identical over 12 bases. The CDR3 covers 16 residues. With 3 bases clipped from V and 1 base from J, the junction kept 4 bases outside the gene matches. Germline-derived CDR1 and CDR2 are LGHNA and YNFKEQ. The CDR3 DNA sequence: TGTGCCAGCAGCCAGGAACTAGCGGGGGGATCCTACGAGCAGTACTTC. Its protein product is CASSQELAGGSYEQYF.